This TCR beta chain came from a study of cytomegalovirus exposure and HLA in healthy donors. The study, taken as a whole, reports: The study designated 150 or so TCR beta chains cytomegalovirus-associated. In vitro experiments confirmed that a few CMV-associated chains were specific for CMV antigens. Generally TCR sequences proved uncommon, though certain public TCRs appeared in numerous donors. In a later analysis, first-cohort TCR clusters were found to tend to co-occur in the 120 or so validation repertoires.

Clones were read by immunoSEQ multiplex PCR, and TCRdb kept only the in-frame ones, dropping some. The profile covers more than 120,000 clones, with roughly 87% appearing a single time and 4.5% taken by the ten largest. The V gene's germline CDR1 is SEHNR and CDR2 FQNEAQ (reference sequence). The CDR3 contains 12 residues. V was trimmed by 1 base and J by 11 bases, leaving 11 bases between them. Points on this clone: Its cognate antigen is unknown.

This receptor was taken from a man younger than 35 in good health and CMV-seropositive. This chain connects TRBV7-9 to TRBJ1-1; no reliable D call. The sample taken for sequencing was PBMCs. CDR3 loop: CASSLVTGDAFF. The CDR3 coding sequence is TGTGCCAGCAGCTTAGTCACCGGGGATGCTTTCTTT.